Sequencing of this T cell receptor (beta chain) was carried out in a study of T cells after posttransplantation cyclophosphamide. TCRdb keeps only in-frame clones here, not all; method: immunoSEQ multiplex PCR. Of roughly 12,000 clones listed, under 2.5% are singletons. Whole-study findings and limits: Tissue-infiltrating T cells from skin or gut overlapped little with blood T cells. Recipient CMV seropositivity and CMV reactivation strongly tracked TRB clonality. Donor-recipient repertoire similarity was low at 1-2 months, rising over year one.

With 5 bases removed from V and 3 bases from J, the gap between germline ends came to 8 bases. Germline CDR1 and CDR2: SNHLY and FYNNEI. CDR3 size: 12 residues. Treatment was busulfan-fludarabine conditioning, a marrow graft, and cyclophosphamide on days +3 and +4. About this clone itself: Its antigen remains unidentified.

The chain employs TRBV2 and TRBJ2-7, with a weak D call TRBD1 (6 bases). The clonotype originates from a male patient between 25 and 39 years old who received an allogeneic stem cell transplant from a related donor, was CMV-positive, and had no GVHD. Some T cells may be supplied by the graft donor. The sample was PBMCs, taken after allogeneic stem cell transplant with posttransplant cyclophosphamide. The CDR3 DNA is TGTGCCAGCAGTAACAGGGTCTACGAGCAGTACTTC. Its translation: CASSNRVYEQYF.